This T cell receptor (beta chain) is drawn from a study of OX40 agonist ivuxolimab in advanced cancers. The V end was cut by 4 bases, the J end by 2 bases, with 11 bases between. Germline loops: CDR1 SNHLY, CDR2 FYNNEI. The CDR3 has 14 amino acids. Patients were ruled out by autoimmune disease history or systemic immunosuppression. The data were produced by immunoSEQ multiplex PCR, yet TCRdb's version contains in-frame clones alone and is incomplete. The data show approximately 64,000 clones, about nine tenths seen once. The chain joins TRBV2 to TRBJ1-1; D is unresolved. This clonotype was obtained from an adult with an advanced solid tumor such as melanoma, head and neck, liver or kidney cancer. Sequenced material: CD4+ or CD8+ T cells sorted from blood, taken in a trial of the OX40 agonist ivuxolimab. Here the CDR3 reads CASSGRIRNTEAFF. CDR3 nucleotide sequence: TGTGCCAGCAGTGGACGGATTCGTAACACTGAAGCTTTCTTT.